This TCR beta chain was sequenced during a study of shared clonotypes between healthy human individuals. Germline trimming cut 4 bases from V and 7 bases from J; bases unmatched to any gene: 12. The CDR3 has 15 residues. Germline CDR1 and CDR2: MNHEY and SVGAGI. Naivety among CD8 cells was defined by CD45RO negativity and positive CCR7 selection, thereby excluding terminally differentiated effector memory CD45RA+ cells. Clones were read by immunoSEQ multiplex PCR, and TCRdb kept only the in-frame ones, dropping some. In the table there are about 2.1 million clones, just under 95% of which are singletons.

This rearrangement joins TRBV6-5 to TRBJ2-7; 8 nucleotides match TRBD1. This TCR came from a young man in good health. Some clones in this sample may be carry-over from other donors' samples. Specimen: naive CD8+ T cells from PBMCs. CDR3 in DNA: TGTGCCAGCAGTTCAGGACAGGGCGCACCTAGGGAGCAGTACTTC. Its protein is CASSSGQGAPREQYF.